This entry features one T cell receptor (beta chain) sequence. Here immunoSEQ multiplex PCR was the method, and the copy in TCRdb shows in-frame clones only, minus some. The sample contains 300,000 to 400,000 clones, around 87% of which appear only once. The sample originates from a study of blood T cell repertoires in COVID-19. Study details: Whether acute or convalescent, the COVID-19 samples came from the United States, Italy and Spain. In each case, the material was cDNA or gDNA derived from T cells, B-cell-depleted T cells, or PBMCs.

CDR3 size: 15 residues. CDR1 and CDR2 from the germline V gene are KGHDR and SFDVKD. The V and J ends lost 1 base and 7 bases, in that order; junction bases with no gene match: 4. The study drew participants aged about 18 to 89 years from approximately 25 US areas. Researchers sorted participants into cohorts using their self-reported clinical history. Sample: PBMCs or T cells enriched from blood (not recorded which). The chain combines TRBV24-1 with TRBJ2-1; 9 bases fit TRBD1. This TCR was recovered from a woman in her twenties or thirties with acute COVID-19. The CDR3 loop reads CATSDFTGTGNEQFF. CDR3 coding DNA: TGTGCCACCAGTGATTTCACCGGGACAGGGAATGAGCAGTTCTTC.